The rows below give T cell receptor beta chains drawn from one sample of a study of shared clonotypes between healthy human individuals. Only in-frame clones appear in the TCRdb table, and some are missing; sequencing was by immunoSEQ multiplex PCR. Of 2 million or so clones in the sample, less than 95% were seen once. The sequenced sample consisted of naive CD8+ T cells sorted from blood. These receptors were taken from a man younger than 35 in good health. CDR3s include the opening cysteine and the closing phenylalanine or tryptophan. D genes are given only for firm matches. The size entry is marked missing in some rows and otherwise reads once, few, many or a size class.

j_call v_call d_call clone_size cdr3_aa cdr3_nt
TRBJ1-5 TRBV2 . . CASSESRDHPLNQPQHF TGTGCCAGCAGTGAATCTCGGGACCACCCCCTAAATCAGCCCCAGCATTTT
TRBJ2-1 TRBV4-1 . . CASRTTANEQFF TGCGCCAGCCGGACTACCGCCAATGAGCAGTTCTTC
TRBJ2-7 TRBV27 . . CASSSWPPDEQYF TGTGCCAGCTCATCTTGGCCACCCGACGAGCAGTACTTC
TRBJ2-7 TRBV5-1 . . CASSLSPAYEQYF TGCGCCAGCAGCTTGTCTCCAGCCTACGAGCAGTACTTC
TRBJ2-7 TRBV28 TRBD1 . CASSWAGGAYEQYF TGTGCCAGCAGTTGGGCAGGGGGCGCGTACGAGCAGTACTTC
TRBJ2-2 TRBV2 . . CASTPQTLVISGELFF TGTGCCAGCACTCCCCAGACACTCGTTATTTCCGGGGAGCTGTTTTTT
TRBJ2-1 TRBV4-3 . . CASSQDRVYNEQFF TGCGCCAGCAGCCAAGATCGGGTATACAATGAGCAGTTCTTC
TRBJ2-7 TRBV4-1 . . CASSQDAAVYEQYF TGCGCCAGCAGCCAAGACGCGGCAGTCTACGAGCAGTACTTC
TRBJ2-2 TRBV7-8 . . CATGTENTGELFF TGTGCCACCGGGACTGAGAACACCGGGGAGCTGTTTTTT
TRBJ2-7 TRBV9 . . CASSVGGDNSYEQYF TGTGCCAGCAGCGTAGGTGGAGACAACTCCTACGAGCAGTACTTC
TRBJ1-3 TRBV9 . . CASSPGTSSGNTIYF TGTGCCAGCAGCCCCGGGACAAGCTCTGGAAACACCATATATTTT
TRBJ2-1 TRBV25-1 . once CASSDVRDEQFF TGTGCCAGCAGTGATGTTAGAGATGAGCAGTTCTTC
TRBJ2-4 TRBV30 . few CAWSPGLAKNIQYF TGTGCCTGGAGCCCGGGGCTAGCCAAAAACATTCAATACTTC
TRBJ1-2 TRBV6-5 . . CASSEQGNYGYTF TGTGCCAGCAGTGAGCAGGGGAACTATGGCTACACCTTC
TRBJ2-7 TRBV5-1 TRBD1 . CASSYGTGVDEQYF TGCGCCAGCAGTTACGGGACAGGGGTCGACGAGCAGTACTTC
TRBJ1-5 TRBV27 . . CASRLNPASNQPQHF TGTGCCAGCAGATTGAACCCGGCTAGCAATCAGCCCCAGCATTTT
TRBJ1-1 TRBV27 . . CASGPGGGNTEAFF TGTGCCAGCGGTCCTGGGGGGGGGAACACTGAAGCTTTCTTT
TRBJ2-1 TRBV6-5 . . CASSYTTGEQFF TGTGCCAGCAGTTACACTACCGGAGAGCAGTTCTTC
TRBJ1-2 TRBV4-1 . . CASSSQGIANNGYTF TGCGCCAGCAGCTCTCAAGGTATAGCTAATAATGGCTACACCTTC
TRBJ2-7 TRBV5-4 . . CASSPPKGDEQYF TGTGCCAGCAGCCCCCCTAAAGGGGACGAGCAGTACTTC
TRBJ2-1 TRBV6-1 . once CASSEVEASTEFF TGTGCCAGCAGTGAAGTGGAGGCCAGTACGGAGTTCTTC
TRBJ2-5 TRBV5-1 . . CASSLASSSWTQYF TGCGCCAGCAGCTTGGCCTCTAGTTCGTGGACCCAGTACTTC
TRBJ2-5 TRBV25-1 . . CASSGTERETQYF TGTGCCAGCAGTGGGACAGAGAGGGAGACCCAGTACTTC
TRBJ2-1 TRBV7-6 . . CASSPPGHNEQFF TGTGCCAGCAGCCCGCCAGGGCACAATGAGCAGTTCTTC
TRBJ1-2 TRBV20-1 . few CSAYGYTF TGCAGTGCATATGGCTACACCTTC
TRBJ2-7 TRBV2 . . CASRVGADEQYF TGTGCCAGCAGGGTAGGGGCTGACGAGCAGTACTTC
TRBJ2-7 TRBV2 . . CASSEPRQGGPYEQYF TGTGCCAGCAGTGAACCTAGACAGGGAGGTCCCTACGAGCAGTACTTC
TRBJ2-2 TRBV11-3 . . CASSLDSGTFTGELFF TGTGCCAGCAGCTTAGATTCGGGGACCTTCACCGGGGAGCTGTTTTTT
TRBJ2-7 TRBV7-9 . . CASSPDGSTYEQYF TGTGCCAGCAGCCCAGACGGCAGTACCTACGAGCAGTACTTC
TRBJ2-7 TRBV5-1 . once CASSLGTLVPYEQYF TGCGCCAGCAGCTTGGGGACACTGGTCCCCTACGAGCAGTACTTC
TRBJ2-3 TRBV5-1 . . CASSSGTPGTDTQYF TGCGCCAGCAGCTCCGGGACTCCCGGGACAGATACGCAGTATTTT
TRBJ2-2 TRBV4-3 TRBD2 . CASSQDRTSGSGELFF TGCGCCAGCAGCCAAGACCGAACTAGCGGGAGTGGGGAGCTGTTTTTT
TRBJ1-5 TRBV6-5 TRBD1 . CASSSGQGSQPQHF TGTGCCAGCAGCTCCGGACAGGGAAGTCAGCCCCAGCATTTT
TRBJ1-5 TRBV27 . few CASSLRQGNQPQHF TGTGCCAGCAGTTTAAGGCAGGGCAATCAGCCCCAGCATTTT
TRBJ2-7 TRBV4-1 TRBD2 . CASSPQRGGPYEQYF TGCGCCAGCAGCCCCCAGCGGGGGGGACCCTACGAGCAGTACTTC
TRBJ2-3 TRBV7-9 . . CASSSTVSTDTQYF TGTGCCAGCAGCTCGACAGTAAGCACAGATACGCAGTATTTT